The entry below describes one T cell receptor (beta chain). The antigen this receptor binds is unknown. Base qualities are not provided; no much larger clone lies one nucleotide away. TCRbeta CDR3 regions were amplified from genomic DNA using the immunoSEQ Assay, a bias-controlled multiplex PCR. In the paper's pipeline: Nucleated cell counts per sample were estimated from amplification of reference gene primers within the assay. Sequence reads were collapsed and filtered to measure the absolute abundance of every unique TCRbeta CDR3 rearrangement. For each sample, productive Simpson clonality was calculated as the square root of Simpson's diversity index across productive rearrangements. The table was pulled from immuneACCESS by TCRdb, which kept in-frame rearrangements only. Such tables lose some clones; where checked, under half of the loss comes from unresolved V genes, and the rest has no known cause. The V and J calls and clone size were taken over from that table, and D and trimming were inferred from the DNA. The sample table lists about 190,000 clones, around 85% of them with a count of one. Jointly, the top ten make up around 1.2% of the sample.

The collaborating institutions used their own protocols to collect whole blood in K2EDTA tubes. For TCRbeta analysis, collaborators shipped samples in one of three forms: frozen whole blood, isolated PBMCs, or DNA extracted from either of those sample types. The record originates from a study of blood T cell repertoires in COVID-19 (dated by TCRdb to the early 2020s). About the study as a whole: Samples covering the acute and convalescent phases of COVID-19 were provided by collaborators in the United States, Italy and Spain. The material from the prospective study consisted of cDNA or gDNA derived from T cells, B-cell-depleted T cells, or PBMCs. Subjects who had been exposed to COVID-19, were actively infected with it, or had recovered from it provided the deeply sampled blood TCRbeta repertoires that made up the dataset. The repertoires were released in a freely available public database intended as a resource for research on the immune response to SARS-CoV-2. Samples were obtained from the ongoing ImmuneRACE study (first 160 participants) and from 1,254 subjects provided by 6 global collaborators. Nearly every sample came with metadata listing a de-identified subject ID, COVID-19 status, age in years and sex. HLA class I and class II types, where available, came from metadata supplied by the sample provider rather than from assay-based typing.

The paper's findings and limits, for the study overall: How much clinical and demographic metadata was included differed by source and by participant, and the metadata was provided uncurated.

The sequencing input was peripheral blood. The source is a man younger than 40 with acute or convalescent COVID-19.

The CDR3 corresponds to CASSLPAGDTGELFF. The DNA is as follows: TGCGCCAGCAGCTTGCCAGCGGGGGACACCGGGGAGCTGTTTTTT. This chain joins TRBV5-1 to TRBJ2-2; the central 8 bases match TRBD2. The CDR3 measures 15 amino acids from cysteine to phenylalanine. The entry retains the CDR3 DNA only, 45 bases that are in frame from base 1. At the junction V is shortened by 1 base and J by 3 bases; bases outside the gene matches: 2. The CDR1 and CDR2 encoded by the germline V gene are SGHRS and YFSETQ.